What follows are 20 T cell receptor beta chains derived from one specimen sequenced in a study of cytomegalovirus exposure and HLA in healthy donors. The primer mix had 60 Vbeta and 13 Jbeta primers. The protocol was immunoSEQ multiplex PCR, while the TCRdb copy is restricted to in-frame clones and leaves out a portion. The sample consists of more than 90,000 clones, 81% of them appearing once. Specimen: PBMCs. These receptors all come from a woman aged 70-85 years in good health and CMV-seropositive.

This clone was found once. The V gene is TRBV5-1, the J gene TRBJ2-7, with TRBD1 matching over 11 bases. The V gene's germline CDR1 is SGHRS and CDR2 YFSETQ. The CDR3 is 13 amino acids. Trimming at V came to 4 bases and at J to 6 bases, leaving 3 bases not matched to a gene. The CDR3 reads CASSRDRGTEQYF. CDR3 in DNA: TGCGCCAGCAGCCGGGACAGGGGGACCGAGCAGTACTTC.

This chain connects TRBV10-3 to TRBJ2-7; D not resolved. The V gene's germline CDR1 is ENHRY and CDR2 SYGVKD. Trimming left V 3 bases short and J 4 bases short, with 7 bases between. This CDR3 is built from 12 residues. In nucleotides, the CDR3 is TGTGCCATCAGTGAACGGAGTTACGAGCAGTACTTC. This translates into CAISERSYEQYF.

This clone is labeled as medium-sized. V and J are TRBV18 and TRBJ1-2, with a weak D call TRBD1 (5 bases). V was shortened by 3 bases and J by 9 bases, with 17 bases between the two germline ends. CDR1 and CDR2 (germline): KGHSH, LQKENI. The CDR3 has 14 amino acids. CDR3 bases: TGTGCCAGCTCACCCGGGCGGGGCCTTTTGCGCTACACCTTC. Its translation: CASSPGRGLLRYTF. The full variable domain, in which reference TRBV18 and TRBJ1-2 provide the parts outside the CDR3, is NAGVMQNPRHLVRRRGQEARLRCSPMKGHSHVYWYRQLPEEGLKFMVYLQKENIIDESGMPKERFSAEFPKEGPSILRIQQVVRGDSAAYFCASSPGRGLLRYTFGSGTRLTVV.

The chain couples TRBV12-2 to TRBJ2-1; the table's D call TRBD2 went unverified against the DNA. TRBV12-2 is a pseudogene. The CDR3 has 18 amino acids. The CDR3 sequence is CASRFLGLAGLGYNEQFF. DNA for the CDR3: TGTGCAAGTCGCTTTCTGGGCCTAGCGGGACTGGGCTACAATGAGCAGTTCTTC.

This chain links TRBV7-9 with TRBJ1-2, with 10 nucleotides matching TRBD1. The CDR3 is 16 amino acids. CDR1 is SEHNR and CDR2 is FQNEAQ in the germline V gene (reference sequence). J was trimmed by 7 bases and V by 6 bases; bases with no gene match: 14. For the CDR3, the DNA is TGTGCCAGCAGTCAAGGAGCCGGGACAGGGGTGGGTGGCTACACCTTC. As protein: CASSQGAGTGVGGYTF.

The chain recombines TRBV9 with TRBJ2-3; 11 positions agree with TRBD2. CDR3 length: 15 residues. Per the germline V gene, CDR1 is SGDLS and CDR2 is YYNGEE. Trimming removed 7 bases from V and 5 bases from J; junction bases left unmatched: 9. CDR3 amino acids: CASSRGTSGGDTQYF. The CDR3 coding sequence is TGTGCCAGCTCCCGAGGGACTAGCGGAGGAGATACGCAGTATTTT. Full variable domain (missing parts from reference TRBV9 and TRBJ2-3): DSGVTQTPKHLITATGQRVTLRCSPRSGDLSVYWYQQSLDQGLQFLIQYYNGEERAKGNILERFSAQQFPDLHSELNLSSLELGDSALYFCASSRGTSGGDTQYFGPGTRLTVL.

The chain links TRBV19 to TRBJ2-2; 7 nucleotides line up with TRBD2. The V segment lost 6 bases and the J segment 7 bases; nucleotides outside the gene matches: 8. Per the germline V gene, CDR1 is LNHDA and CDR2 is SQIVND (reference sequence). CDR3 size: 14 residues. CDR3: CASRVSGISGELFF. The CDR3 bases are TGTGCCAGTAGGGTGAGCGGGATAAGCGGGGAGCTGTTTTTT.

Here the CDR3 reads CASTGGLAKMNTGELFF. For the CDR3, the DNA is TGTGCCAGTACCGGAGGACTAGCAAAAATGAACACCGGGGAGCTGTTTTTT. V is TRBV19 and J is TRBJ2-2, with 8 positions matching TRBD2. The V gene's germline CDR1 is LNHDA and CDR2 SQIVND (reference sequence). This CDR3 contains 17 residues. Germline trimming cut 7 bases from V and 1 base from J; bases unmatched to any gene: 11.

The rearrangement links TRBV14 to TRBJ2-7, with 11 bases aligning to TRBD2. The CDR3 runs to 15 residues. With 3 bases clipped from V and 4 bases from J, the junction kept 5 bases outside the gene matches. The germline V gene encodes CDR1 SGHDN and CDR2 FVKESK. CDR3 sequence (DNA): TGTGCCAGCAGCCACCCCGGGACTAGCGGTTACGAGCAGTACTTC. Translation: CASSHPGTSGYEQYF.

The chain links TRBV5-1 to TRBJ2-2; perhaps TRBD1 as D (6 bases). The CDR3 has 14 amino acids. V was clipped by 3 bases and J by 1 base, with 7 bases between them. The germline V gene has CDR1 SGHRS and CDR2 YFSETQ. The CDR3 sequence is CASSSQGNTGELFF. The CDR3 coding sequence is TGCGCCAGCAGCTCACAGGGGAACACCGGGGAGCTGTTTTTT.

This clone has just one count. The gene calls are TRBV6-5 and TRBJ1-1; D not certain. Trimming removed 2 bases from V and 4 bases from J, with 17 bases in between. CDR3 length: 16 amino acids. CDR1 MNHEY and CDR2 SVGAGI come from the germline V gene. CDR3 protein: CASSYEGRSAATEAFF. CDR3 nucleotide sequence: TGTGCCAGCAGTTACGAGGGCAGAAGTGCGGCCACTGAAGCTTTCTTT.

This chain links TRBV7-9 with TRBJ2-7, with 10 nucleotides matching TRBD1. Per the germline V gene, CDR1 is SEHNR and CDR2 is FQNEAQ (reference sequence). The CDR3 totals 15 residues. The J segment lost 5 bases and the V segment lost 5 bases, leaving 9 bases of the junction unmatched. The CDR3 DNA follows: TGTGCCAGCAGCACAGGGGGACAGGGGAGCAACGAGCAGTACTTC. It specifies CASSTGGQGSNEQYF.

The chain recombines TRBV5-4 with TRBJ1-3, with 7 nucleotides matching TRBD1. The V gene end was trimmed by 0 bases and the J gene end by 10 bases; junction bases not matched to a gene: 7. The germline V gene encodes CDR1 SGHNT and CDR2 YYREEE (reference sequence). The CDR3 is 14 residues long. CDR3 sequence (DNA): TGTGCCAGCAGCTTGGCCTCGGCAGGGGGTACCATATATTTT. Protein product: CASSLASAGGTIYF.

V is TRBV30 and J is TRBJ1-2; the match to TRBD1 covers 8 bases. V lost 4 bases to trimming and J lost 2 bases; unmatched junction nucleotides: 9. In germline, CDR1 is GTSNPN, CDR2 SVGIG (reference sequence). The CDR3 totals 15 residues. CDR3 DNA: TGTGCCTGGATTGGACCCGGACAGGGAAACTATGGCTACACCTTC. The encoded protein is CAWIGPGQGNYGYTF.

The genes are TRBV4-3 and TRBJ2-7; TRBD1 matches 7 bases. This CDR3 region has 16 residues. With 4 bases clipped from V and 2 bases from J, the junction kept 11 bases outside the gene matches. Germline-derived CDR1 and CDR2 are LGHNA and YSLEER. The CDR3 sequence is CASSPEGGQLPYEQYF. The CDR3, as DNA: TGCGCCAGCAGCCCCGAAGGGGGACAGCTCCCCTACGAGCAGTACTTC.

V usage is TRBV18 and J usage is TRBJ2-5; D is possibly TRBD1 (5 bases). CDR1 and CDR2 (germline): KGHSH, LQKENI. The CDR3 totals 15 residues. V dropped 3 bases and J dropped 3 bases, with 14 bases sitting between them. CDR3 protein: CASSPPRAKEETQYF. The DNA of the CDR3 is TGTGCCAGCTCACCTCCCAGGGCTAAGGAAGAGACCCAGTACTTC.

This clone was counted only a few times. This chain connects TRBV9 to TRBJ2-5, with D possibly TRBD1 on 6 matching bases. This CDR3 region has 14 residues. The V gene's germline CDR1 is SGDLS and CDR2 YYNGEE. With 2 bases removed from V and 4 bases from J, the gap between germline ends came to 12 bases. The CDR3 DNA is TGTGCCAGCAGCGTGGGACATCATGGAGAGACCCAGTACTTC. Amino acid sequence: CASSVGHHGETQYF.

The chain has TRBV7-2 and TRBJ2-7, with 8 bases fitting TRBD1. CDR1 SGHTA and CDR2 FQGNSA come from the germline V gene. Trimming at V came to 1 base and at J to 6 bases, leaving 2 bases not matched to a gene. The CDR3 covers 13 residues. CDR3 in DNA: TGTGCCAGCAGCTTAGGGACAGGGTCCGAGCAGTACTTC. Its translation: CASSLGTGSEQYF.

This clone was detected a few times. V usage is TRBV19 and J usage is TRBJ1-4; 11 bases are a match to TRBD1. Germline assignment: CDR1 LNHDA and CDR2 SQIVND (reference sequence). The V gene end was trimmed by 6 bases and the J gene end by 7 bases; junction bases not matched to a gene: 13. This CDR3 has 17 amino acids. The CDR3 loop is CASRRDRGRASIEKLFF. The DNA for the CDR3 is TGTGCCAGTAGGCGGGACAGGGGGAGAGCGAGTATTGAAAAACTGTTTTTT.

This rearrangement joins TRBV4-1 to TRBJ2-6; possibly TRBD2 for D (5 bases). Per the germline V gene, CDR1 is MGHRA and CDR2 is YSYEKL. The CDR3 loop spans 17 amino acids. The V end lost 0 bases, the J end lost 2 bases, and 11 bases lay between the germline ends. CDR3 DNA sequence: TGCGCCAGCAGCCAAGATTTTTTGAGGGCTGGGGCCAACGTCCTGACTTTC. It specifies CASSQDFLRAGANVLTF.